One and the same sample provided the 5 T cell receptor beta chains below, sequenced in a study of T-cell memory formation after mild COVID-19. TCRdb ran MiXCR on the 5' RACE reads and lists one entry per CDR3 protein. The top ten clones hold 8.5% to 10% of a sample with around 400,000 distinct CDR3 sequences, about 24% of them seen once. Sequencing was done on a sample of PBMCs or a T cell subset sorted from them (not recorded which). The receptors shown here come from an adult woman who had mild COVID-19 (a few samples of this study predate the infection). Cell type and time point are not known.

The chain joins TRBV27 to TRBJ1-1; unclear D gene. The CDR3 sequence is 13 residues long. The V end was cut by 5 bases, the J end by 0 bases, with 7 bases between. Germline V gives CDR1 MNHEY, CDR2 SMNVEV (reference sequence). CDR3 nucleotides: TGTGCCAGCAGTCCGTGGGTGAACACTGAAGCTTTCTTT. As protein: CASSPWVNTEAFF.

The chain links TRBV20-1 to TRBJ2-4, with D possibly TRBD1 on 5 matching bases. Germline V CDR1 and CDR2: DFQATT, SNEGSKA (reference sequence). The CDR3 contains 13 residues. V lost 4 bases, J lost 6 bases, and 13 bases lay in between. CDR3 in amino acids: CSATSSRGNIQYF. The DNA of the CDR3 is TGCAGTGCTACCTCCTCTAGGGGAAACATTCAGTACTTC.

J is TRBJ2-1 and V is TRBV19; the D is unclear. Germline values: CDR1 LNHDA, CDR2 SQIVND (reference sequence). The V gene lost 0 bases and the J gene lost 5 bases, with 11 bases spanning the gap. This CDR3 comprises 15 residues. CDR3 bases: TGTGCCAGTAGTATAGATAGACGCGTCAACAATGAGCAGTTCTTC. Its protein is CASSIDRRVNNEQFF.

As DNA, the CDR3 is TGCGCCACCCGACATGGGACAGAAGCTTTCTTT. The encoded protein is CATRHGTEAFF. The chain carries TRBV5-1 and TRBJ1-1; TRBD1 might be the D (6 bases). With 9 bases removed from V and 8 bases from J, the gap between germline ends came to 14 bases. Germline CDR1 SGHRS, CDR2 YFSETQ. The CDR3 has 11 amino acids.

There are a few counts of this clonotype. CDR3 sequence (DNA): TGCAGTGCTAGTACCCCCCCCGGGGCTGGGCAGTTCTTC. As protein: CSASTPPGAGQFF. The rearrangement uses TRBV20-1 and TRBJ2-1; TRBD1 or TRBD2 may be the D gene (5 bases each). Deletions cut 3 bases from V and 12 bases from J, with 18 bases between. The CDR3 is 13 residues long. Germline V gene lookup returns CDR1 DFQATT and CDR2 SNEGSKA (reference sequence).